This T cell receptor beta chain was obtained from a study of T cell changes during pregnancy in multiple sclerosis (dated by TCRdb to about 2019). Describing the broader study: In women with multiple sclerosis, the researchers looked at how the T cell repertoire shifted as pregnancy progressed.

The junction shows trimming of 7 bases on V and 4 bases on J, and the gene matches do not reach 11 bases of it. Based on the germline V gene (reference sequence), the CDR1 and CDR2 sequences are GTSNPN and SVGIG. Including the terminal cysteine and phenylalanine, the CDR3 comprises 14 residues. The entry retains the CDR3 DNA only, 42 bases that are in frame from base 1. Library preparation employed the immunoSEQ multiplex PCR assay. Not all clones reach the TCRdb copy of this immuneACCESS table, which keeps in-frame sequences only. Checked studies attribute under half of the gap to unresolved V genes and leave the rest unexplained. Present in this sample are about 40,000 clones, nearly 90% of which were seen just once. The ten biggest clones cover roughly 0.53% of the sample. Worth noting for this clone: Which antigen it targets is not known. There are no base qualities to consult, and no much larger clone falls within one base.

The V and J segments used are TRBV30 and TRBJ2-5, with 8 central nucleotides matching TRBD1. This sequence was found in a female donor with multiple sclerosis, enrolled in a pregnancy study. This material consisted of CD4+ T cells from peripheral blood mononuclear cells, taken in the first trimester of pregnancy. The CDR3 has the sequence CASELQGGGETQYF. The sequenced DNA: TGTGCCTCCGAGCTACAGGGGGGAGGAGAGACCCAGTACTTC.